Listed below are T cell receptor beta chains from one sample, sequenced in a study of blood T cell repertoires in COVID-19. The data were produced by immunoSEQ multiplex PCR, yet TCRdb's version contains in-frame clones alone and is incomplete. The top ten hold 9% to 9.5% of the sample, which has roughly 29,000 clones, about 85% seen once. Source material: peripheral blood. The receptors shown here come from a human donor in a cohort sampled during active COVID-19. Each CDR3 is given with its conserved first and last residue. A D gene is named only where the DNA matches it firmly.

.,TRBV6-1,TRBJ2-1,CASSEGLEGTEQFF,TGTGCCAGCAGTGAAGGGTTGGAGGGAACTGAGCAGTTCTTC
.,TRBV18,TRBJ1-6,CASSTRWGDSPLHF,TGTGCCAGCTCCACCAGGTGGGGGGATTCACCCCTCCACTTT
.,TRBV4-1,TRBJ2-7,CASSRARDIPLSEQYF,TGCGCCAGCAGCCGCGCCCGGGACATCCCCCTGAGCGAGCAGTACTTC
.,TRBV9,TRBJ1-1,CASSVGGSGGEAFF,TGTGCCAGCAGCGTTGGGGGGTCTGGGGGTGAAGCTTTCTTT
.,TRBV5-8,TRBJ2-7,CASRPRGALSSYEQYF,TGTGCCAGCAGGCCCAGGGGGGCGCTTAGCTCCTACGAGCAGTACTTC
.,TRBV5-6,TRBJ1-1,CASSFLGGPVF,TGTGCCAGCAGCTTTCTCGGGGGGCCTGTCTTT
.,TRBV6-6,TRBJ1-5,CASSYYGSRGGQPQHF,TGTGCCAGCAGTTACTACGGAAGTAGGGGCGGTCAGCCCCAGCATTTT
TRBD1,TRBV7-8,TRBJ1-5,CASSRDRGTGNQPQHF,TGTGCCAGCAGCCGCGACAGGGGGACGGGCAATCAGCCCCAGCATTTT
.,TRBV7-2,TRBJ2-3,CASSLVSRQVSTDTQYF,TGTGCCAGCAGCTTAGTTAGTAGGCAGGTTAGCACAGATACGCAGTATTTT
.,TRBV28,TRBJ2-4,CASSSAGFAKNIQYF,TGTGCCAGCAGTTCGGCAGGGTTTGCCAAAAACATTCAGTACTTC
.,TRBV6-5,TRBJ2-6,CASSTEGAGANVLTF,TGTGCCAGCAGTACAGAAGGGGCCGGGGCCAACGTCCTGACTTTC
TRBD1,TRBV19,TRBJ2-1,CASSITGVREQFF,TGTGCCAGTAGTATAACAGGGGTTCGGGAGCAGTTCTTC
.,TRBV7-6,TRBJ1-2,CASSLTPAQLYGYTF,TGTGCCAGCAGCTTAACGCCGGCACAGCTCTATGGCTACACCTTC
.,TRBV12-3/TRBV12-4,TRBJ1-2,CASSDVASYGYTF,TGTGCCAGCAGCGACGTAGCCTCCTATGGCTACACCTTC
TRBD1,TRBV5-1,TRBJ1-6,CASSQGQGAYLLPLHF,TGCGCCAGCAGCCAAGGACAGGGGGCTTACCTTTTACCCCTCCACTTT
.,TRBV5-1,TRBJ2-5,CASSLGGGTQYF,TGCGCCAGCAGCTTGGGAGGAGGGACCCAGTACTTC
.,TRBV30,TRBJ2-2,CAYKRTEAGELFF,TGTGCCTACAAACGGACGGAGGCTGGGGAGCTGTTTTTT
TRBD1,TRBV19,TRBJ1-1,CASSISRGSSMNTEAFF,TGTGCCAGTAGTATTTCCAGGGGGAGCTCCATGAACACTGAAGCTTTCTTT
.,TRBV3-1/TRBV3-2,TRBJ1-2,CASSQAGSGYTF,TGTGCCAGCAGCCAAGCCGGGAGTGGCTACACCTTC
.,TRBV3-1/TRBV3-2,TRBJ1-4,CASSLRGDNEKLFF,TGTGCCAGCAGTCTCCGGGGGGATAATGAAAAACTGTTTTTT